This T cell receptor beta chain appears in the sequencing data of a study of regulatory T cells in long-lasting Graves disease. Overall study findings and caveats: Whereas approximately 980 public clonotypes were shared by new patients, persistent patients shared more, at 2,500 to 3,000.

Arm-PCR of CDR3 regions with iRepertoire HTBI primers generated TCR beta libraries. Using its own MiXCR run on the multiplex PCR reads, TCRdb lists one record per CDR3 protein. Among more than 400,000 distinct CDR3 sequences listed, 15% to 20% were seen once. CDR1 MNHNS and CDR2 SASEGT come from the germline V gene. The V gene end was trimmed by 8 bases and the J gene end by 7 bases; junction bases not matched to a gene: 14. CDR3 size: 16 residues. With regard to this clonotype: Antigen: not known.

Noted time point: newly diagnosed GD, antithyroid drugs for less than 3 months. Researchers made the TCR library from RNA that was extracted from PBMCs. The same data also contributed to another study, on T cells in Graves' hyperthyroidism and ophthalmopathy. That report notes: Patients between 18 and 65 years old had hyperthyroidism, newly diagnosed and lasting under 2 months. During a first-round RT-PCR of the TCR CDR3, the HTBI primer set was used. Also found in blood were most expanded thyroid clonotypes above 0.001.

The source is a man in his forties with Graves disease. This specimen was peripheral blood mononuclear cells (PBMCs), taken at new diagnosis, from a patient treated with antithyroid drugs. The chain links TRBV6-1 to TRBJ1-5; 10 nucleotides match TRBD1. Here the CDR3 reads CASGGQRQGAGQPQHF. The CDR3 DNA sequence: TGTGCCAGCGGGGGCCAGAGACAGGGGGCTGGGCAGCCCCAGCATTTT.